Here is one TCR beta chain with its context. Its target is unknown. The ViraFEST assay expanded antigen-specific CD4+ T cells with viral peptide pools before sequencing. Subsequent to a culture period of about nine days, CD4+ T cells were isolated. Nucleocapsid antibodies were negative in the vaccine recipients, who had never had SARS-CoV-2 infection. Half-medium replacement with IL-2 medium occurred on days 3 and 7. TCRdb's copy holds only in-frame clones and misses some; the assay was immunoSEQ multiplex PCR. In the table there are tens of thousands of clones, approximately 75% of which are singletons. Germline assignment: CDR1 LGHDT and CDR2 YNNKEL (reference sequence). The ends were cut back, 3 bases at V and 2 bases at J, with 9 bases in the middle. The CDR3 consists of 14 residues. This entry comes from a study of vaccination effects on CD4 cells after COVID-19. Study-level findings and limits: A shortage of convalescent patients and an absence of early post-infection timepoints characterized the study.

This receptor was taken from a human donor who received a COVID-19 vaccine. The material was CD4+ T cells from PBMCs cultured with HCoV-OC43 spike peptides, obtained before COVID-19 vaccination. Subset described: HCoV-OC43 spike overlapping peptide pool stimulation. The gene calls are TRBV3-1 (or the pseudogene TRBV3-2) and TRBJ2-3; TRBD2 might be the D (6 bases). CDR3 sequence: CASSQGLITDTQYF. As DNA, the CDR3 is TGTGCCAGCAGCCAGGGACTGATCACAGATACGCAGTATTTT.